The clone carrying this T cell receptor (beta chain) was detected only once. The data stem from a study of blood T cell repertoires in COVID-19. The CDR3 extends over 13 amino acids. The V gene's germline CDR1 is SQVTM and CDR2 ANQGSEA. The V gene end was trimmed by 1 base and the J gene end by 6 bases; junction bases not matched to a gene: 6. The repertoire was sequenced with immunoSEQ multiplex PCR; TCRdb's copy has only in-frame clones and lacks some. The sample records about 200,000 clones, roughly 84% being singletons. The chain links TRBV29-1 to TRBJ2-7; 7 nucleotides line up with TRBD1. The sample was peripheral blood. The source of this sequence is a woman of 80 years or more with acute or convalescent COVID-19. The CDR3: CSVEGDRDFEQYF. The CDR3 DNA follows: TGCAGCGTTGAAGGAGACAGGGATTTCGAGCAGTACTTC.